A single sample gave rise to the 29 T cell receptor beta chains below, sequenced in a study of T cell responses to AZD1222 COVID-19 vaccine. Here immunoSEQ multiplex PCR was the method, and the copy in TCRdb shows in-frame clones only, minus some. Among 150,000 to 160,000 clones, under 95% were seen once, and the ten largest hold approximately 17%. This specimen consisted of peripheral blood, obtained on day 0 of AZD1222 vaccination. The receptor source for this set is an adult in good health.

The genes are TRBV2 and TRBJ2-2, with TRBD1 matching 9 bases. The CDR3 runs to 13 residues. In germline, CDR1 is SNHLY, CDR2 FYNNEI. Trimming took 7 bases from V and 8 from J; bases not matched to a gene: 5. The CDR3 DNA sequence: TGTGCCAGCATGTTACAGGGGGCTGGGGAGCTGTTTTTT. Translated: CASMLQGAGELFF.

The chain has TRBV14 and TRBJ2-5; D ambiguous. The CDR3 runs to 11 residues. V lost 1 base, J lost 7 bases, and 4 bases lay in between. Germline V gene sequence: CDR1 SGHDN, CDR2 FVKESK. Here the CDR3 DNA reads TGTGCCAGCAGCCAAGGTGTGACCCAGTACTTC. This codes for CASSQGVTQYF.

The gene calls are TRBV9 and TRBJ2-1; 8 nucleotides line up with TRBD2. This CDR3 contains 18 residues. Germline CDR1 and CDR2: SGDLS and YYNGEE. V lost 4 bases, J lost 8 bases, and 20 bases stayed unmatched. CDR3 sequence reads: CASSSPRGASGPVHEQFF. The DNA of the CDR3 is TGTGCCAGCAGCTCACCCAGAGGGGCTAGCGGGCCGGTCCATGAGCAGTTCTTC. Filled out from reference TRBV9 and TRBJ2-1, the complete variable domain reads DSGVTQTPKHLITATGQRVTLRCSPRSGDLSVYWYQQSLDQGLQFLIQYYNGEERAKGNILERFSAQQFPDLHSELNLSSLELGDSALYFCASSSPRGASGPVHEQFFGPGTRLTVL.

This rearrangement joins TRBV10-3 to TRBJ1-1, with D possibly being TRBD1 (5 bases). The CDR3 is 13 residues long. V shed 10 bases and J shed 5 bases, with 17 bases lying between them. Germline lookup yields CDR1 ENHRY and CDR2 SYGVKD. CDR3 region: CATLVGAGTEAFF. Written as DNA, the CDR3 is TGTGCCACCCTGGTAGGGGCGGGGACTGAAGCTTTCTTT.

V and J are TRBV18 and TRBJ1-2; D call uncertain. The CDR3 spans 14 residues. Per the germline V gene, CDR1 is KGHSH and CDR2 is LQKENI. Trimming took off 3 bases at V and 0 bases at J, with 8 bases between the two ends. The CDR3 region has the DNA TGTGCCAGCTCACCCGCCCCGGCTAACTATGGCTACACCTTC. Protein product: CASSPAPANYGYTF.

The J gene is TRBJ2-1, the V gene TRBV9; TRBD2 matches at 9 bases. J was trimmed by 6 bases and V by 1 base; bases with no gene match: 5. The V gene's germline CDR1 is SGDLS and CDR2 YYNGEE. The CDR3 totals 15 residues. CDR3 in DNA: TGTGCCAGCAGCGTAATAGCGGGAGCAAGCAATGAGCAGTTCTTC. It codes for CASSVIAGASNEQFF.

This sequence joins TRBV19 and TRBJ2-1; 11 bases line up with TRBD2. Trimming at V came to 4 bases and at J to 7 bases, leaving 9 bases not matched to a gene. This CDR3 spans 16 amino acids. In germline, CDR1 is LNHDA, CDR2 SQIVND (reference sequence). CDR3 DNA: TGTGCCAGTAGTACCCCCACTAGCGGGAGCGGTAATGAGCAGTTCTTC. It is translated as CASSTPTSGSGNEQFF.

J is TRBJ1-6 and V is TRBV4-1; TRBD1 is a possible D gene (6 bases). The V end lost 0 bases, the J end lost 8 bases, and 11 bases lay between the germline ends. The V gene's germline CDR1 is MGHRA and CDR2 YSYEKL. The CDR3 totals 15 residues. The CDR3, as DNA: TGCGCCAGCAGCCAAGATCAGGACAGTTATTCACCCCTCCACTTT. It specifies CASSQDQDSYSPLHF.

The CDR3 protein is CASSTGQGWHNEKLFF. The CDR3 bases are TGTGCCAGCAGCACAGGACAGGGGTGGCATAATGAAAAACTGTTTTTT. The V gene is TRBV7-9, the J gene TRBJ1-4; 9 nucleotides line up with TRBD1. Germline loops: CDR1 SEHNR, CDR2 FQNEAQ (reference sequence). V shed 5 bases, J shed 4 bases, and the junction held 8 bases outside the gene matches. The CDR3 sequence is 16 residues long. Full variable domain (remainder filled in from reference TRBV7-9 and TRBJ1-4): DTGVSQNPRHKITKRGQNVTFRCDPISEHNRLYWYRQTLGQGPEFLTYFQNEAQLEKSRLLSDRFSAERPKGSFSTLEIQRTEQGDSAMYLCASSTGQGWHNEKLFFGSGTQLSVL.

The V and J genes are TRBV10-3 and TRBJ2-7; TRBD2 aligns across 14 bases. V was pared by 6 bases and J by 5 bases, with 3 bases of the junction left unmatched. The CDR3 spans 14 residues. Germline CDR1 is ENHRY and CDR2 is SYGVKD. The CDR3 loop reads CAIRGTSGSHEQYF. The CDR3 coding sequence is TGTGCCATCAGGGGGACTAGCGGGAGCCACGAGCAGTACTTC.

Note on this clone: Germline is not matched at one junction end, which may reflect a read error. The chain employs TRBV7-2 and TRBJ2-1, with D perhaps matching TRBD1 or TRBD2 (6 bases each). Germline-derived CDR1 and CDR2 are SGHTA and FQGNSA. CDR3 length equals 13 residues. The CDR3 reads CASSLSGVGGLLF. The CDR3 DNA is TGTGCCAGCAGCTTAAGTGGGGTAGGGGGACTCCTCTTC.

J is TRBJ2-3 and V is TRBV3-1 (or the pseudogene TRBV3-2); D gene ambiguous. V lost 3 bases to trimming and J lost 11 bases, with 12 bases between them. The CDR3 totals 12 residues. CDR1 is LGHDT, CDR2 YNNKEL, per germline (reference sequence). Here the CDR3 DNA reads TGTGCCAGCAGCCAGCAGGATGGAGAGCAGTATTTT. Its protein is CASSQQDGEQYF.

The rearrangement uses TRBV6-5 and TRBJ1-3; D remains ambiguous. CDR1 MNHEY and CDR2 SVGAGI come from the germline V gene. V gave up 6 bases and J gave up 2 bases, with 11 bases separating them. This CDR3 is built from 14 residues. CDR3 loop: CASSPLGTGNTIYF. The CDR3 coding sequence is TGTGCCAGCAGCCCCTTGGGCACTGGAAACACCATATATTTT.

Only one count was recorded for this clone. The V gene is TRBV6-5, the J gene TRBJ1-6; D not resolved. The CDR3 is 13 residues long. From germline, CDR1 is MNHEY and CDR2 SVGAGI. V was cut by 8 bases and J by 7 bases, with 12 bases left in between. CDR3 sequence (DNA): TGTGCCAGCGGGGAGTCTATGAATTCACCCCTCCACTTT. This sequence encodes CASGESMNSPLHF.

J is TRBJ2-7 and V is TRBV27; maybe TRBD2 (6 bases). The V and J ends lost 7 bases and 1 base respectively, with 17 bases between them. Per germline, CDR1 MNHEY and CDR2 SMNVEV (reference sequence). The CDR3 covers 15 residues. The CDR3 protein is CASKDWRGRSYEQYF. The DNA of the CDR3 is TGTGCCAGCAAGGATTGGAGGGGCAGGTCCTACGAGCAGTACTTC.

In this sample, this clone turned up once. V gene TRBV29-1 combines with J gene TRBJ1-1; 7 bases fit TRBD1. The germline gives CDR1 SQVTM, CDR2 ANQGSEA. The CDR3 consists of 13 residues. With V trimmed by 4 bases and J by 5 bases, 7 bases remained unmatched. The CDR3 DNA is TGCAGCGTTGGTCGGCAGGGGGGAACTGAAGCTTTCTTT. This encodes CSVGRQGGTEAFF.

This clone was seen a single time. The chain is built from TRBV6-6 and TRBJ1-1; D gene unclear. The V gene lost 0 bases and the J gene lost 3 bases, with 5 bases spanning the gap. Germline CDR1 reads MNHNY; CDR2 reads SVGAGI (reference sequence). CDR3 length: 13 amino acids. This CDR3 is CASSYSTHTEAFF. CDR3 nucleotide sequence: TGTGCCAGCAGTTACTCGACGCACACTGAAGCTTTCTTT.

The rearrangement links TRBV19 to TRBJ1-2; 7 bases fit TRBD1. Germline trimming cut 7 bases from V and 0 bases from J; bases unmatched to any gene: 8. Germline V lookup: CDR1 LNHDA, CDR2 SQIVND (reference sequence). CDR3 length: 15 residues. The CDR3 DNA is TGTGCCAGTAAGACCCACAGGGGAGCTAACTATGGCTACACCTTC. Its translation: CASKTHRGANYGYTF.

The chain joins TRBV7-3 to TRBJ2-7; TRBD1 matches 9 bases. With 3 bases clipped from V and 5 bases from J, the junction kept 11 bases outside the gene matches. The CDR3 extends over 16 amino acids. Looked up from germline, CDR1 is SGHTA and CDR2 is FQGTGA. DNA for the CDR3: TGTGCCAGCAGCTTGGGCGAGGGGGACAGGGTCGACGAGCAGTACTTC. Encoded protein: CASSLGEGDRVDEQYF.

This clone was seen only once. The V gene is TRBV5-1, the J gene TRBJ2-5; 12 bases match TRBD2. The CDR3 runs 15 residues. Germline values: CDR1 SGHRS, CDR2 YFSETQ. V shed 0 bases, J shed 5 bases, and the junction held 2 bases outside the gene matches. The CDR3 DNA follows: TGCGCCAGCAGCTTGGTGCTAGCGGGGGGGGAGACCCAGTACTTC. The encoded protein is CASSLVLAGGETQYF.

This clone has only one observation. This chain joins TRBV7-3 and TRBJ1-1; 9 bases align to TRBD1. This CDR3 has 16 amino acids. The ends lost 5 bases at V and 5 bases at J; junction bases unmatched: 12. CDR1 and CDR2 (germline): SGHTA, FQGTGA. The CDR3 here is CASSLQPGQGITEAFF. The CDR3 nucleotides read TGTGCCAGCAGCCTTCAACCGGGACAGGGTATAACTGAAGCTTTCTTT.

This sequence joins TRBV7-9 and TRBJ2-1; TRBD2 agrees at 7 bases. CDR1 and CDR2 (germline): SEHNR, FQNEAQ (reference sequence). The J segment lost 5 bases and the V segment lost 4 bases, leaving 5 bases of the junction unmatched. The CDR3 has 14 amino acids. The CDR3 DNA reads as TGTGCCAGCAGCTCAGGACTAGTTAACAATGAGCAGTTCTTC. Its translation: CASSSGLVNNEQFF.

This clone occurred once. The V call is TRBV24-1, the J call TRBJ1-1; D unresolved. Trimming left V 6 bases short and J 1 base short, with 8 bases between. Germline CDR1 KGHDR, CDR2 SFDVKD. This CDR3 has 13 amino acids. The CDR3 spells CATSRAENTEAFF. CDR3 DNA: TGTGCCACCAGTAGGGCCGAGAACACTGAAGCTTTCTTT.

V gene TRBV5-1 combines with J gene TRBJ2-1, with 7 nucleotides matching TRBD1. The CDR3 runs to 16 residues. With V trimmed by 4 bases and J by 2 bases, 9 bases remained unmatched. Germline values: CDR1 SGHRS, CDR2 YFSETQ. The CDR3 nucleotides are TGCGCCAGCAGCACAAGGAACAGGGGACCCTACAATGAGCAGTTCTTC. Translation gives CASSTRNRGPYNEQFF. Full variable domain (rest looked up from reference TRBV5-1 and TRBJ2-1): KAGVTQTPRYLIKTRGQQVTLSCSPISGHRSVSWYQQTPGQGLQFLFEYFSETQRNKGNFPGRFSGRQFSNSRSEMNVSTLELGDSALYLCASSTRNRGPYNEQFFGPGTRLTVL.

This clone was picked up one time. The chain is built from TRBV11-2 and TRBJ2-4; maybe TRBD2 (7 bases). Germline V gene sequence: CDR1 SGHAT, CDR2 FQNNGV. V lost 4 bases and J lost 2, with 9 bases in between. The CDR3 covers 14 residues. CDR3 sequence: CASSWGGSKNIQYF. As DNA, the CDR3 is TGTGCCAGCAGCTGGGGGGGCTCCAAAAACATTCAGTACTTC.

The chain combines TRBV9 with TRBJ2-7; 8 bases line up with TRBD2. Germline CDR1 is SGDLS and CDR2 is YYNGEE. V shed 4 bases, J shed 4 bases, and the junction held 10 bases outside the gene matches. CDR3 size: 15 residues. The CDR3 here is CASSPRGGGGYEQYF. CDR3 coding DNA: TGTGCCAGCAGCCCCCGGGGGGGCGGGGGGTACGAGCAGTACTTC.

The chain joins TRBV6-5 to TRBJ1-2; D may be TRBD1 (6 bases). V was shortened by 7 bases and J by 0 bases, with 9 bases between the two germline ends. The CDR3 is made up of 13 amino acids. Germline CDR1 MNHEY, CDR2 SVGAGI. The CDR3, as DNA: TGTGCCAGCAAGGGGGTGTCTAACTATGGCTACACCTTC. This sequence encodes CASKGVSNYGYTF.

The V gene is TRBV10-3, the J gene TRBJ1-2; the D is unclear. Germline CDR1 ENHRY, CDR2 SYGVKD. V was trimmed by 3 bases and J by 3 bases, leaving 8 bases between them. This CDR3 has 13 residues. Written as DNA, the CDR3 is TGTGCCATCAGTGAAAGGCTCGACTATGGCTACACCTTC. Amino acids: CAISERLDYGYTF.

This clone was seen just once. The chain is built from TRBV30 and TRBJ2-2, with D uncertain. The CDR3 has 11 amino acids. The germline V and J ends were trimmed by 0 bases and 9 bases, with 5 bases remaining between them. CDR1 is GTSNPN and CDR2 is SVGIG in the germline V gene (reference sequence). The CDR3, as DNA: TGTGCCTGGAGTGTAGTTCGGGAGCTGTTTTTT. Protein product: CAWSVVRELFF.